This TCR beta chain comes out of a study of T cell responses to AZD1222 COVID-19 vaccine. Study-wide findings and caveats: Once two AZD1222 doses were given, Spike-specific TCR breadth and depth went up. The study identified only 6 or 7 AZD1222 recipients as seropositive at baseline.

Assay used: immunoSEQ multiplex PCR; TCRdb lists only in-frame clones, some missing. Among some 74,000 clones listed, roughly 85% were seen once. This clone was detected once. Its antigen is currently unknown. Germline V CDR1 and CDR2: SGDLS, YYNGEE. Trimming took off 2 bases at V and 0 bases at J, with 8 bases between the two ends. CDR3 length: 15 amino acids. V usage is TRBV9 and J usage is TRBJ2-2, with D hard to call. The specimen comprised peripheral blood, sampled 28 days after the second AZD1222 dose. This receptor was identified in an adult who received the AZD1222 COVID-19 vaccine. As DNA, the CDR3 is TGTGCCAGCAGCGTCGGCGTTTCGAACACCGGGGAGCTGTTTTTT. This codes for CASSVGVSNTGELFF. Full variable domain (missing parts from reference TRBV9 and TRBJ2-2): DSGVTQTPKHLITATGQRVTLRCSPRSGDLSVYWYQQSLDQGLQFLIQYYNGEERAKGNILERFSAQQFPDLHSELNLSSLELGDSALYFCASSVGVSNTGELFFGEGSRLTVL.